This entry describes one T cell receptor (beta chain). Its antigen is as yet unknown. The sample is drawn from a study of T cell repertoires in ileal Crohn's disease. Study as a whole: Thiopurines (11) or anti-TNF agents (18) were given postoperatively to about half.

Adults with ileal or ileocolonic Crohn's disease and an indication for resection were eligible. Per sample, approximately 540 nanograms of biopsy DNA were TCRB immunosequenced. The data were produced by immunoSEQ multiplex PCR, yet TCRdb's version contains in-frame clones alone and is incomplete. The table has 25,000 to 35,000 clones, 80% to 90% seen once. Study-wide results and limits: Compared with CD4 T cells, sorted CD8 cells carried more expanded clones.

The CDR3 covers 11 residues. Trimming at V came to 7 bases and at J to 8 bases, leaving 3 bases not matched to a gene. Germline V gene sequence: CDR1 MNHEY, CDR2 SVGAGI. The chain joins TRBV6-5 to TRBJ1-2; 8 positions agree with TRBD1. Input material: ileal tissue. This receptor was taken from an adult with Crohn's disease. The CDR3 nucleotides read TGTGCCAGCACGACAGGGGTCGGCTACACCTTC. Its translation is CASTTGVGYTF.